A single sample is the source of the 21 T cell receptor beta chains below, sequenced in a study of STAT5B mutations in CD4+ large granular lymphocyte leukemia. Repertoires were generated with immunoSEQ multiplex PCR, while TCRdb's copy carries only in-frame clones and drops some. The sample lists fewer than 45,000 clones, about 86% seen once, with 2% to 3% in the top ten. Material for sequencing was CD4+ T cells from blood buffy coats. These receptors all come from a human donor in good health.

CDR3 bases: TGTGCCAGCAGTGAAGCAGCTTATCAGCGTCTTTTGGGTGGCTACACCTTC. Encoded protein: CASSEAAYQRLLGGYTF. J is TRBJ1-2 and V is TRBV2, with D unresolved. The germline CDR1 and CDR2 sequences are SNHLY and FYNNEI. This CDR3 comprises 17 residues. With 0 bases removed from V and 7 bases from J, the gap between germline ends came to 21 bases.

J is TRBJ1-2 and V is TRBV2; 9 bases are a match to TRBD1. The CDR3 runs to 13 residues. Losses at the gene ends were 10 bases for V and 3 bases for J; bases not matched to a gene: 6. CDR1 is SNHLY, CDR2 FYNNEI, per germline. The CDR3 reads CATSDRGDYGYTF. As DNA, the CDR3 is TGTGCCACCTCGGACAGGGGAGACTATGGCTACACCTTC. Using reference TRBV2 and TRBJ1-2 for the parts outside the CDR3, the full variable domain is EPEVTQTPSHQVTQMGQEVILRCVPISNHLYFYWYRQILGQKVEFLVSFYNNEISEKSEIFDDQFSVERPDGSNFTLKIRSTKLEDSAMYFCATSDRGDYGYTFGSGTRLTVV.

J is TRBJ1-4 and V is TRBV7-9, with D unresolved. Trimming left V 0 bases short and J 7 bases short, with 9 bases between. The CDR3 totals 14 residues. Per the germline V gene, CDR1 is SEHNR and CDR2 is FQNEAQ (reference sequence). CDR3 amino acids: CASSLALGSEKLFF. CDR3 bases: TGTGCCAGCAGCTTAGCCCTGGGGAGTGAAAAACTGTTTTTT.

V is TRBV4-2 and J is TRBJ1-2; tentatively, D is TRBD1 (6 bases). CDR1 LGHNA and CDR2 YNFKEQ come from the germline V gene. This CDR3 is built from 15 residues. V lost 6 bases and J 0 bases, leaving 14 bases between the germline ends. CDR3 protein: CASRDRDDSNYGYTF. CDR3 nucleotides: TGTGCCAGCAGGGACAGAGACGACTCTAACTATGGCTACACCTTC.

The chain is built from TRBV7-2 and TRBJ2-3, with a possible D match to TRBD1 (5 bases). The V and J ends lost 3 bases and 6 bases respectively, with 10 bases between them. This CDR3 is 13 amino acids long. Germline V gene lookup returns CDR1 SGHTA and CDR2 FQGNSA. The CDR3 DNA sequence: TGTGCCAGCAGCTTGACAGTCCTTGATACGCAGTATTTT. Translated: CASSLTVLDTQYF.

The CDR3 sequence is CASSASRGTSTDTQYF. The DNA of the CDR3 is TGTGCCAGCAGTGCCTCGCGGGGTACTAGCACAGATACGCAGTATTTT. The chain is built from TRBV6-4 and TRBJ2-3, with D possibly being TRBD2 (6 bases). Germline loops: CDR1 MRHNA, CDR2 SNTAGT. The CDR3 totals 16 residues. V shed 4 bases and J shed 0 bases, with 14 bases lying between them.

The rearrangement uses TRBV5-4 and TRBJ2-5; 16 positions match TRBD2. The CDR3 loop spans 17 amino acids. V shed 3 bases and J 2 bases; nucleotides not matched to a gene: 4. Germline CDR1 and CDR2: SGHNT and YYREEE (reference sequence). The CDR3 loop is CASSSGLAGGTQETQYF. CDR3 DNA sequence: TGTGCCAGCAGCTCGGGACTAGCGGGAGGGACACAAGAGACCCAGTACTTC.

The V and J genes are TRBV5-1 and TRBJ2-3; D possibly uses TRBD1 or TRBD2 (6 bases each). V was clipped by 4 bases and J by 0 bases, with 12 bases between them. The CDR3 is 15 residues long. Germline V gene lookup returns CDR1 SGHRS and CDR2 YFSETQ. Here the CDR3 DNA reads TGCGCCAGCAGCCACAGGGACTCTAGCACAGATACGCAGTATTTT. It yields the protein CASSHRDSSTDTQYF.

This chain uses TRBV7-2 with TRBJ2-5, with unresolved D. The closer fit of TRBJ2-7 to the DNA end suggests the J call may be wrong. CDR3 length equals 11 residues. Germline loops: CDR1 SGHTA, CDR2 FQGNSA. In DNA, the CDR3 is TGTGCCCCACTTGGGCCCTTCGAGCAGTACTTC. The encoded protein is CAPLGPFEQYF.

The CDR3 loop is CASRVGGTQYF. The CDR3 DNA reads TGTGCCAGCAGAGTAGGGGGGACCCAGTACTTC. V gene TRBV2 combines with J gene TRBJ2-5; possibly TRBD1 for D (6 bases). The V and J ends lost 6 bases and 7 bases respectively, with 9 bases between them. The CDR3 runs 11 residues. Germline loops: CDR1 SNHLY, CDR2 FYNNEI.

This chain joins TRBV27 and TRBJ2-7, with 8 nucleotides matching TRBD2. CDR3 length: 14 amino acids. The germline V gene has CDR1 MNHEY and CDR2 SMNVEV (reference sequence). Germline trimming cut 0 bases from V and 2 bases from J; bases unmatched to any gene: 0. The CDR3 is CASSLSSGAYEQYF. CDR3 nucleotide sequence: TGTGCCAGCAGTTTATCTAGCGGGGCCTACGAGCAGTACTTC.

The genes are TRBV2 and TRBJ2-3; possibly TRBD2 for D (6 bases). The CDR3 contains 14 residues. V gave up 6 bases and J gave up 1 base, with 11 bases separating them. The germline V gene has CDR1 SNHLY and CDR2 FYNNEI. The CDR3 spells CASRLTSRTDTQYF. The CDR3 region has the DNA TGTGCCAGCAGATTGACTAGTCGCACAGATACGCAGTATTTT.

This chain links TRBV29-1 with TRBJ1-2; D gene unclear. Trimming stripped 8 bases from V and 4 bases from J, with 14 bases between. Germline CDR1 SQVTM, CDR2 ANQGSEA. This CDR3 has 12 amino acids. The CDR3, as DNA: TGCAGCTCTCGATCGGGGAGCTATGGCTACACCTTC. Protein product: CSSRSGSYGYTF.

Only one count was recorded for this clone. The chain has TRBV30 and TRBJ1-2; 9 nucleotides match TRBD1. The CDR3 runs 13 residues. Trimming cost V 7 bases and J 5 bases; bases outside gene matches: 8. CDR1 is GTSNPN, CDR2 SVGIG, per germline (reference sequence). CDR3 residues: CASRQGVGYGYTF. The CDR3 bases are TGTGCCTCCCGACAGGGGGTTGGATATGGCTACACCTTC.

In nucleotides, the CDR3 is TGTGCCACCAGCAGGGGGGACAGGGGGCTTCTCTATGGCTACACCTTC. The encoded protein is CATSRGDRGLLYGYTF. The gene calls are TRBV15 and TRBJ1-2; the match to TRBD1 covers 12 bases. The trim removed 3 bases at V and 4 bases at J, leaving 6 bases unmatched. Germline CDR1 is LNHNV and CDR2 is YYDKDF (reference sequence). CDR3 length: 16 residues.

This chain links TRBV23-1 with TRBJ2-1; 9 nucleotides match TRBD2. TRBV23-1 counts as an open reading frame of uncertain function. V shed 0 bases, J shed 8 bases, and the junction held 8 bases outside the gene matches. This CDR3 has 16 residues. Here the CDR3 reads CASSQSPSGRPYEQFF. CDR3 nucleotides: TGCGCCAGCAGTCAATCCCCCAGCGGGAGGCCCTATGAGCAGTTCTTC.

The J gene is TRBJ1-1, the V gene TRBV7-9, with 8 bases aligning to TRBD1. The CDR3 extends over 14 amino acids. Losses at the gene ends were 6 bases for V and 5 bases for J; bases not matched to a gene: 8. Per the germline V gene, CDR1 is SEHNR and CDR2 is FQNEAQ (reference sequence). CDR3 region: CASSLTTGATEAFF. CDR3 sequence (DNA): TGTGCCAGCAGTCTAACGACAGGGGCTACTGAAGCTTTCTTT.

The chain joins TRBV19 to TRBJ2-7, with D possibly TRBD2 on 6 matching bases. V lost 1 base and J lost 12, with 10 bases in between. Germline V gene sequence: CDR1 LNHDA, CDR2 SQIVND (reference sequence). CDR3 size: 11 residues. The CDR3 is CASSIGAGLYF. Here the CDR3 DNA reads TGTGCCAGTAGTATAGGTGCGGGGCTGTACTTC.

This clone has just one count. This chain uses TRBV7-2 with TRBJ2-5, with D tentatively TRBD1 (5 bases). The CDR3 has 16 residues. In germline, CDR1 is SGHTA, CDR2 FQGNSA. V lost 4 bases and J lost 2, with 17 bases in between. The CDR3 spells CASSSRVKAGQETQYF. DNA of the CDR3: TGTGCCAGCAGCTCCAGGGTTAAAGCTGGGCAAGAGACCCAGTACTTC. Drawing the rest from reference TRBV7-2 and TRBJ2-5, the complete variable domain is GAGVSQSPSNKVTEKGKDVELRCDPISGHTALYWYRQSLGQGLEFLIYFQGNSAPDKSGLPSDRFSAERTGGSVSTLTIQRTQQEDSAVYLCASSSRVKAGQETQYFGPGTRLLVL.

The chain couples TRBV9 to TRBJ2-3, with 12 bases identical to TRBD2. Germline trimming cut 8 bases from V and 4 bases from J; bases unmatched to any gene: 2. Looked up from germline, CDR1 is SGDLS and CDR2 is YYNGEE. The CDR3 sequence is 13 residues long. The CDR3 protein is CARTSGRPDTQYF. CDR3 in DNA: TGTGCCAGGACTAGCGGGAGACCAGATACGCAGTATTTT.

The V call is TRBV5-8, the J call TRBJ1-2; 9 bases align to TRBD1. Germline CDR1 reads SGHTS; CDR2 reads YDEGEE. The CDR3 contains 14 residues. Trimming cost V 5 bases and J 7 bases; bases outside gene matches: 9. CDR3 region: CASRRGQGTLGYTF. The CDR3 region has the DNA TGTGCCAGCAGGAGGGGACAGGGAACCCTTGGCTACACCTTC.